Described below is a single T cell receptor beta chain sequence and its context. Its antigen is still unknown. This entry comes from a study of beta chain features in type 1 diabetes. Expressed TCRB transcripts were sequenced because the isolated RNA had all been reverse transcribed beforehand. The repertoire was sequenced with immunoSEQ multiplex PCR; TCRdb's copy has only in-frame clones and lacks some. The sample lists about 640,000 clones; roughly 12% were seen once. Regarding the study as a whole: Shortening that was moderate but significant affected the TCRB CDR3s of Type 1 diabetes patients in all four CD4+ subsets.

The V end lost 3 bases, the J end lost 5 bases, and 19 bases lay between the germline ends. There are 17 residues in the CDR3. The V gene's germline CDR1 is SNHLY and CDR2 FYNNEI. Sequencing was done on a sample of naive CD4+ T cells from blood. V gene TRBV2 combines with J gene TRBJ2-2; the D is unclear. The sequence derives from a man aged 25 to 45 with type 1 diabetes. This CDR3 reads CASSEENLTLRTGELFF. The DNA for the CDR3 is TGTGCCAGCAGTGAGGAGAACCTTACCCTAAGGACCGGGGAGCTGTTTTTT.